This T cell receptor beta chain emerged from a study of T cell changes during pregnancy in multiple sclerosis. Profiled with immunoSEQ multiplex PCR; TCRdb holds only in-frame clones, not every one. The sample lists under 50,000 clones, approximately 90% occurring once. The V end lost 1 base, the J end lost 8 bases, and 12 bases lay between the germline ends. Germline V gene data show CDR1 as SGHVS and CDR2 as FQNEAQ. The CDR3 loop spans 15 amino acids. This clone has a handful of counts. The material sequenced was CD4+ T cells from peripheral blood mononuclear cells, taken before pregnancy. This sequence originates from a female donor with multiple sclerosis, enrolled in a pregnancy study. V usage is TRBV7-8 and J usage is TRBJ1-6, with D possibly being TRBD1 (5 bases). Here the CDR3 reads CASSLVRQQDSPLHF. DNA for the CDR3: TGTGCCAGCAGCTTAGTCCGACAACAGGATTCACCCCTCCACTTT.